The entry that follows covers one T cell receptor beta chain sequence. This specimen belongs to a study of T cell changes during pregnancy in multiple sclerosis. The ends lost 6 bases at V and 3 bases at J; junction bases unmatched: 4. This CDR3 contains 14 residues. The germline V gene encodes CDR1 PRHDT and CDR2 FYEKMQ (reference sequence). Measured with immunoSEQ multiplex PCR; TCRdb has only the in-frame clones, and not every one. The sample consists of 95,000 to 100,000 clones, more than 90% of them appearing once. The source was peripheral blood, collected in the second trimester of pregnancy. J is TRBJ2-2 and V is TRBV13, with TRBD2 matching over 7 bases. The clonotype originates from a female donor with multiple sclerosis, enrolled in a pregnancy study. In DNA, the CDR3 is TGTGCCAGCAGTAGCGGGTATGACACCGGGGAGCTGTTTTTT. Encoded protein: CASSSGYDTGELFF.